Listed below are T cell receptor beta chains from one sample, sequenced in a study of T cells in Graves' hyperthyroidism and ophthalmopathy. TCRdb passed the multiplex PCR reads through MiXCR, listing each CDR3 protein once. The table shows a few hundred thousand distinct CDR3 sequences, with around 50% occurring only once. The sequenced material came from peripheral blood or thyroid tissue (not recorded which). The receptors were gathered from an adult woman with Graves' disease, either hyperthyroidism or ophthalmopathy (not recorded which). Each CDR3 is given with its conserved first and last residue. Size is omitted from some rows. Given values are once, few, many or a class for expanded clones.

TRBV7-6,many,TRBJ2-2,CASSLANTGGPGELFF
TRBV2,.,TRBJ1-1,CASSETGIAFF
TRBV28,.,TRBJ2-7,CASSDLGPGSSEQYF
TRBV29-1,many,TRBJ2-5,CSAGQGGRETQYF
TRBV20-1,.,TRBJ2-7,CSASGTGVQFSYEQYF
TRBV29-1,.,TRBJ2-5,CSPTSGDGQETQYF
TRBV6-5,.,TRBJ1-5,CASSTRRGGQPQHF
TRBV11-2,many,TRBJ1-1,CASSLGGARLTAFF
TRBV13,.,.,CASSARQGWETQFF
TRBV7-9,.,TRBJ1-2,CASSPNPGQGAYYGYTF
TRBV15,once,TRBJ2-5,CATTLAGRETQYF
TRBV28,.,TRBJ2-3,CASLKRPDTQYF
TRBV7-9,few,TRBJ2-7,CASSKPGTGYTYEQYF
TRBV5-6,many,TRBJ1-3,CASSIRDYRNTIYF
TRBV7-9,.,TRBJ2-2,CASSPGEGGELFF
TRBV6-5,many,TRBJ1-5,CASSRRGPQHF
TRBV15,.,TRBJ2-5,CATSRDAGTSLGETQYF
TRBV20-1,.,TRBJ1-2,CSASATRQGYTF
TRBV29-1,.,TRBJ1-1,CSVGGQGMVNTEAFF
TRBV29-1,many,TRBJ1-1,CSGEHSEAFF
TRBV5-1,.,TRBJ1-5,CASSLMAGEGQPQHF
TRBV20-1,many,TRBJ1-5,CSAAQGNQPQHF
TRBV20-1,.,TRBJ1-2,CSAYTRGLNYGYTF
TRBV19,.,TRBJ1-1,CASSSAGGAFF
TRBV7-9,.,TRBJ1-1,CASSLQWVGEAFF
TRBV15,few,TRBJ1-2,CATSPALTGIYGYTF
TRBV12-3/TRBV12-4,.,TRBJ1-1,CASSFKAGINTEAFF
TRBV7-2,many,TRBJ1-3,CASSFGLVGGRTIYF
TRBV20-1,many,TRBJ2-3,CSAPIGANTDTQYF
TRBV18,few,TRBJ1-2,CASTPGGGALGYTF
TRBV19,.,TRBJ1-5,CASSTHSRGKMEPQHF
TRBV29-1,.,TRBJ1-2,CSVESETNYGYTF
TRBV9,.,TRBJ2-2,CASSYTETELFF
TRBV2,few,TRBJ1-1,CASSKLGEAFF
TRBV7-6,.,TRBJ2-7,CASSPFTGKVSYEQYF
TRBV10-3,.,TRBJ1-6,CAIRGGGYNSPLHF
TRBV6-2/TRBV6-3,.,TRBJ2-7,CASSYTGRYEQYF
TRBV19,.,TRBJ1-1,CASSIWSANTEAFF
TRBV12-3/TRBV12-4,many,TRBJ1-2,CASSLAFAGANYGYTF
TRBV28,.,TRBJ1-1,CASSPPRDNTEAFF
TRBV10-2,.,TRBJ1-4,CASSEASEKLFF